One and the same sample provided the 4 T cell receptor beta chains below, sequenced in a study of radiotherapy plus CTLA-4 blockade in lung cancer. The repertoire was sequenced with immunoSEQ multiplex PCR; TCRdb's copy has only in-frame clones and lacks some. Altogether about 48,000 clones are present, roughly four fifths being singletons, with the ten largest covering 3.3%. The material was peripheral blood, obtained from a patient treated with radiotherapy plus ipilimumab. These receptors all stem from a human donor with non-small cell lung cancer who had stable disease on radiotherapy plus ipilimumab.

CDR3 loop: CASSLESKAFF. CDR3 nucleotide sequence: TGTGCCAGCAGCTTGGAGTCTAAAGCTTTCTTT. The rearrangement uses TRBV7-9 and TRBJ1-1; no reliable D call. The CDR3 length is 11 residues. V gave up 3 bases and J gave up 9 bases, with 8 bases separating them. The germline V gene encodes CDR1 SEHNR and CDR2 FQNEAQ (reference sequence).

This chain connects TRBV5-1 to TRBJ1-1; the D gene is possibly TRBD1 (6 bases). Germline V lookup: CDR1 SGHRS, CDR2 YFSETQ. V was trimmed by 4 bases and J by 3 bases, leaving 13 bases between them. There are 14 residues in the CDR3. For the CDR3, the DNA is TGCGCCAGCAGCATCCCGGGACAACACACTGAAGCTTTCTTT. Amino acid sequence: CASSIPGQHTEAFF.

The chain joins TRBV15 to TRBJ2-3; 9 bases map to TRBD2. The CDR3 loop spans 17 amino acids. Germline V gene lookup returns CDR1 LNHNV and CDR2 YYDKDF (reference sequence). V gave up 0 bases and J gave up 5 bases; unmatched junction bases: 9. The CDR3 nucleotides are TGTGCCACCAGCAGAGATCGCCCAGCGGGAGGTGGAGATACGCAGTATTTT. This codes for CATSRDRPAGGGDTQYF.

The chain recombines TRBV7-6 with TRBJ2-1, with 14 nucleotides matching TRBD2. The length of the CDR3 is 16 residues. Trimming cost V 5 bases and J 6 bases; bases outside gene matches: 6. Germline CDR1 SGHVS, CDR2 FNYEAQ. The CDR3 is CASSPGLAGGGNEQFF. Written as DNA, the CDR3 is TGTGCCAGCAGCCCTGGACTAGCGGGAGGAGGCAATGAGCAGTTCTTC.